The clone carrying this T cell receptor beta chain appeared once. TCRdb's copy holds only in-frame clones and misses some; the assay was immunoSEQ multiplex PCR. This table has 140,000 or so clones, more than 75% appearing once. CDR1 and CDR2 (germline): SGHRS, YFSETQ. Germline trimming cut 4 bases from V and 3 bases from J; bases unmatched to any gene: 10. The CDR3 has 17 residues. These data belong to a study of blood T cell repertoires in COVID-19. Study background: T cells, B-cell-depleted T cells, or PBMCs provided the cDNA or gDNA that served as material.

The TCR was taken from a man aged 45-65 years who had recovered from COVID-19. The chain employs TRBV5-1 and TRBJ2-3; 11 bases agree with TRBD2. The source material was peripheral blood. CDR3 coding DNA: TGCGCCAGCAGCAGGGAGGCTAGCGGGGGGTTTACAGATACGCAGTATTTT. It is translated as CASSREASGGFTDTQYF. The full variable domain, rest sourced from reference TRBV5-1 and TRBJ2-3, is KAGVTQTPRYLIKTRGQQVTLSCSPISGHRSVSWYQQTPGQGLQFLFEYFSETQRNKGNFPGRFSGRQFSNSRSEMNVSTLELGDSALYLCASSREASGGFTDTQYFGPGTRLTVL.